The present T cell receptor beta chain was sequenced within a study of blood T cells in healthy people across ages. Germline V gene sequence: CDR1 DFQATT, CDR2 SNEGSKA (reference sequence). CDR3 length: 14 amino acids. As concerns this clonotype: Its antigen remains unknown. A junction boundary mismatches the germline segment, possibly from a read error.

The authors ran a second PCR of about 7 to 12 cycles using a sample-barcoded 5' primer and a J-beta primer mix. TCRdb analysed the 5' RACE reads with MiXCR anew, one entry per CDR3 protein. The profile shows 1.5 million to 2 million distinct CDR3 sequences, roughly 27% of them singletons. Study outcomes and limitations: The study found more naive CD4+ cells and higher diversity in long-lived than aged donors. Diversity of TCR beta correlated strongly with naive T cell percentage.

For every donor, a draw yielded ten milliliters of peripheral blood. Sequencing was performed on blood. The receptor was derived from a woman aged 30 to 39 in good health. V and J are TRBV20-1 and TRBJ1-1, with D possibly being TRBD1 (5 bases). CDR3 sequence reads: CSARGKRGGTEAFF. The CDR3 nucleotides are TGCAGTGCGAGAGGGAAGAGGGGAGGCACTGAAGCTTTCTTT.